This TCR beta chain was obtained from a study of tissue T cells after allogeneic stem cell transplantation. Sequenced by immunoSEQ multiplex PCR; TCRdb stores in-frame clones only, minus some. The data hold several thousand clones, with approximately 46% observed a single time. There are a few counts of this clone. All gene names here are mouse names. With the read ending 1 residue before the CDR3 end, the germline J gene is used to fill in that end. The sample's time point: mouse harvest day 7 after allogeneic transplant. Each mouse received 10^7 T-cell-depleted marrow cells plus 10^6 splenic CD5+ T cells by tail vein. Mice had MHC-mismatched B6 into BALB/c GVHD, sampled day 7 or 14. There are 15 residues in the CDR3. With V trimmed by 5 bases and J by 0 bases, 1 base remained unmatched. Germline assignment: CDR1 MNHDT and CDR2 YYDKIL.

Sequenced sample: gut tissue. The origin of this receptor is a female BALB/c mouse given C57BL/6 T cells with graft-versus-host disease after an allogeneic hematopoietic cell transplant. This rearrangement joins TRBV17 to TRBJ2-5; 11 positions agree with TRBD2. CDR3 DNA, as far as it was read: TGTGCTAGCAGTTGGACTGGGGGGAACCAAGACACCCAGTAC. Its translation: CASSWTGGNQDTQY. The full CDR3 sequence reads CASSWTGGNQDTQYF.